This TCR beta chain was recovered during a study of tumor and adjacent non-tumor tissue in lung cancer listed by TCRdb under 2018. Regarding the study in general: Patients with adenocarcinoma (approximately 13), squamous cell carcinoma (2) and small cell lung cancer (1) were included in the cohort. Among the approximately 15 patients, ages ranged from roughly 31 to 85 years, around ten were men and 5 were women, and disease was TNM stage I to III. Sequencing generated a total of more than 95,000,000 productive TCRbeta reads, averaging about 4 million reads per sample. The study compared bulk TCRbeta repertoires from lung tumor tissue and matched distant non-tumor lung tissue of about 14 lung cancer patients. TCRbeta CDR3 sequencing was performed on thirty paired specimens, with one tumor sample and one normal lung sample collected per patient.

Bulk unsorted tissue served as the source for RNA extraction, and RNA quality was assessed using a NanoDrop ND-1000 and an Agilent 2100. For the normal lung samples, distant non-tumor tissue was collected more than 3 cm away from the tumor edge. Newly diagnosed lung cancer patients without prior chemotherapy who had been admitted for thoracic surgery in China between August and November 2014 were enrolled as donors. Patients with previous radiotherapy or chemotherapy, or with another concurrent cancer, were excluded from the study. Surgical tissue pieces of 1-2 cm3 were preserved in RNAlater solution and stored at -80 °C until use. Libraries were made using multiplex PCR. Sequencing was carried out with an Illumina HiSeq 2500. TCRbeta libraries were constructed through three rounds of nested PCR with primers (Table S4) according to protocols modified from ARM-PCR. Before sequencing, PCR products in the 200-500 bp range were cut out of the gel and cleaned up using the QIAquick gel extraction kit. In the paper's pipeline: Reads were cleaned using Trimmomatic, were merged into complete CDR3 sequences using FLASH, and were assigned to V(D)J germline segments using MiTCR. Clonal diversity was calculated as the inverse Simpson's index using VDJtools. In-frame sequences lacking a premature stop codon were counted as productive reads. TCRdb applied fastp at Q25 and MiXCR to the public reads, then kept only in-frame beta chains. Merged by CDR3 protein, the rows form single entries marked with the most common genes and DNA. The V and J calls and clone size are TCRdb's, not the authors'. The sample data list 75,000 to 90,000 distinct CDR3 sequences, and around 82% of these were observed just once. Of the sample, around a fifth falls within the top ten clones.

In regard to this clonotype: No cognate antigen has been identified for it. The record has no base qualities; no much larger clone is one base away.

The research as a whole found: Only approximately 16 patients were included in the cohort, and the need for larger samples and more detailed clinical data was noted by the authors. Significantly higher TCR diversity (inverse Simpson) was observed in tumor tissue than in normal lung tissue (around 450 vs 150, P = 0.0075, Mann-Whitney U test). Peripheral blood was not sequenced, so blood TCRbeta repertoires in these lung cancer patients were not examined. Younger patients had significantly higher TCR diversity, and higher tumor TCR diversity was associated with shorter overall and disease-free survival. The methods do not name the sequencing platform or mention unique molecular identifiers. The top 100 clones accounted for a significantly larger cumulative portion of the repertoire in normal lung than in tumor tissue.

The source is a woman aged 45-60 years with non-small cell lung cancer. Source material: distant non-tumor lung tissue.

CDR3 loop: CAIRSLVPSSYNEQFF. The nucleotide sequence is given as TGTGCCATCCGGTCGCTAGTACCGAGCTCTTACAATGAGCAGTTCTTC. The chain is assembled from TRBV6-1 and TRBJ2-1; the D gene is not confidently resolved. The CDR3 goes from the cysteine to the phenylalanine over 16 residues. Only CDR3 DNA is held: 48 bases, read in frame from base 1. The germline V gene yields MNHNS for CDR1 and SASEGT for CDR2. V loses 10 bases, J loses 4 bases, and the germline ends lie 23 bases apart.